This T cell receptor (beta chain) was captured in a study of CD8 T cells in ankylosing spondylitis. Whole-study findings and limits: Clones linked to disease, bearing a CD8+ phenotype, were relatively rare in peripheral blood. Reportedly, matched ankylosing spondylitis synovial fluid was significantly enriched for disease-linked clones. The study identified a TCR beta motif of several highly homologous variants that appeared characteristic of ankylosing spondylitis blood. Both synovial fluid and blood in reactive arthritis had previously been reported to carry some motif variants.

It was by quantitative 5'-RACE with molecular barcodes that TCR beta libraries were made. MiXCR, applied by TCRdb to the 5' RACE reads, yields one record per CDR3 protein. The data contain around 390,000 distinct CDR3 sequences, around 20% of them seen just once; the ten biggest clones take up about 15%. Looked up from germline, CDR1 is SGHKS and CDR2 is YYEKEE (reference sequence). The V gene end was trimmed by 8 bases and the J gene end by 3 bases; junction bases not matched to a gene: 4. The CDR3 consists of 12 residues. About this clonotype itself: The antigen is not known.

Sequencing input: blood, either unsorted or a sorted T cell fraction (not recorded which). This sequence originates from a male donor with ankylosing spondylitis. The chain couples TRBV5-5 to TRBJ2-7; 8 nucleotides align to TRBD2. This chain's CDR3 is CASQRENYEQYF. CDR3 nucleotide sequence: TGTGCCAGTCAGCGGGAGAACTACGAGCAGTACTTC.